This is a list of T cell receptor beta chains from one sample in a study of T-cell reconstitution after alpha-beta-depleted transplantation in children. A single record per CDR3 protein comes from TCRdb applying MiXCR to the PCR reads. The profile shows 84,000 or so distinct CDR3 sequences, 15% of them singletons. The sequences come from PBMCs, mostly from graft donor cells, collected 180 days after TCRalphabeta/CD19-depleted stem cell transplant. All receptors derive from a male patient under 10 years old who had a stem cell transplant for acute lymphoblastic leukemia, so the T cells may come from the graft donor. The CDR3 runs from the conserved cysteine through the conserved F or W. D genes are given only for firm matches. Clone size, where shown, is once, few, many, or a class for clones that have expanded.

>TRBV14|few|-|TRBJ1-3
TGTGCCAGCAGCCCCAGGGGCTACTCTGGAAACACCATATATTTT
CASSPRGYSGNTIYF
>TRBV5-1|many|-|TRBJ2-1
TGCGCCAGCAGCTTCGACTGGAATGAGCAGTTCTTC
CASSFDWNEQFF
>TRBV6-2/TRBV6-3|many|TRBD1|TRBJ2-2
TGTGCCAGCAGAGGTAGACAGGGGACCAACACCGGGGAGCTGTTTTTT
CASRGRQGTNTGELFF
>TRBV9|-|-|TRBJ2-1
TGTGCCAGCAGCGCGGGACGGAGCTCCTACAATGAGCAGTTCTTC
CASSAGRSSYNEQFF
>TRBV30|few|TRBD1|TRBJ2-1
TGTGCCTGGAACCGACAGGGGGCTGAATACAATGAGCAGTTCTTC
CAWNRQGAEYNEQFF
>TRBV27|few|TRBD1|TRBJ1-6
TGTGCCAGCAGTTTCACAGGGGTAGGGTCACCCCTCCACTTT
CASSFTGVGSPLHF
>TRBV7-2|few|TRBD2|TRBJ2-1
TGTGCCAGCAGCTTACGAAGGGGCCTAGCGGGACACAATGAGCAGTTCTTC
CASSLRRGLAGHNEQFF
>TRBV15|-|TRBD1|TRBJ1-4
TGTGCCACCAGCCCACAGACAGGGATTAATGAAAAACTGTTTTTT
CATSPQTGINEKLFF
>TRBV7-9|-|-|TRBJ1-2
TGTGCCAGCAGGTTAAATACTGGCTACACCTTC
CASRLNTGYTF
>TRBV10-3|few|TRBD1|TRBJ2-5
TGTGCCATCAGCACCGGGACAGGGGACCAAGAGACCCAGTACTTC
CAISTGTGDQETQYF
>TRBV2|few|TRBD2|TRBJ2-3
TGTGCCGTACCGGGCCAGCGGGGGGTCACAGATACGCAGTATTTT
CAVPGQRGVTDTQYF
>TRBV5-6|-|-|TRBJ2-7
TGTGCCAGCAGCTCCCTAGACAGGCTTTCGAAGAGCGAGCAGTACTTC
CASSSLDRLSKSEQYF
>TRBV29-1|medium-sized|TRBD2|TRBJ2-7
TGCAGCGTTGGGCGGCTAGCGGGGGGACAGTACGAGCAGTACTTC
CSVGRLAGGQYEQYF
>TRBV28|few|TRBD1|TRBJ2-7
TGTGCCAGCGGAGGGGACAGGGTCTACGAGCAGTACTTC
CASGGDRVYEQYF
>TRBV20-1|-|-|TRBJ2-7
TGCAGTGCTAGAGATGTCTACGAGCAGTACTTC
CSARDVYEQYF
>TRBV19|few|-|TRBJ2-2
TGTGCCAGTAAGCAGGGAATAGGCACCGGGGAGCTGTTTTTT
CASKQGIGTGELFF
>TRBV19|once|-|TRBJ2-7
TGTGCCAGTAGTTTCAACTTGGACAGCTACGAGCAGTACTTC
CASSFNLDSYEQYF
>TRBV6-5|-|-|TRBJ2-7
TGTGCCAGCAGTCCCAGGGGCTACGAGCAGTACTTC
CASSPRGYEQYF
>TRBV5-1|many|TRBD2|TRBJ2-7
TGCGCCAGCAGCAGAGATGGACTAGCGGTTACCTACGAGCAGTACTTC
CASSRDGLAVTYEQYF
>TRBV5-1|few|-|TRBJ2-1
TGCGCCAGCATCCACATCCCAGGCAGTTACAATGAGCAGTTCTTC
CASIHIPGSYNEQFF
>TRBV10-3|-|-|TRBJ2-2
TGTGCCATCAGTGATCGCCCGGTGGCAGACGACGCGAACACCGGGGAGCTGTTTTTT
CAISDRPVADDANTGELFF
>TRBV5-8|-|TRBD2|TRBJ2-7
TGTGCCAGCAGCTTACCGGGACTACCAACCTACGAGCAGTACTTC
CASSLPGLPTYEQYF
>TRBV29-1|many|-|TRBJ1-5
TGCAGCGTTGGCGGGGGCAATCAGCCCCAGCATTTT
CSVGGGNQPQHF
>TRBV6-1|-|-|TRBJ2-3
TGTGCCAGCAGAGGAGGAGGGGGGGCGAACACAGATACGCAGTATTTT
CASRGGGGANTDTQYF
>TRBV4-1|-|-|TRBJ1-6
TGCGCCAGCAGCCAAGATCACGCTTGGGTTGGTTCACCCCTCCACTTT
CASSQDHAWVGSPLHF
>TRBV7-8|-|TRBD1|TRBJ2-3
TGTGCCAGCAGCTCGTTCATCTCGACAGGGAAAGATACGCAGTATTTT
CASSSFISTGKDTQYF
>TRBV7-2|-|-|TRBJ1-6
TGTGCCAGCAGCTCCCACGTGACAGGCTATAATTCACCCCTCCACTTT
CASSSHVTGYNSPLHF
>TRBV4-1|few|-|TRBJ2-3
TGCGCCAGCAGCCAAGCGGTTGAGCTGTATTTT
CASSQAVELYF
>TRBV10-3|few|-|TRBJ1-2
TGTGCCATCACCGGATCTGGCAGAGAGGTTAGATATGGCTACACCTTC
CAITGSGREVRYGYTF
>TRBV5-5|-|TRBD2|TRBJ2-1
TGTGCCAGCAGCCCTCGTTTAGCGGGGGGTGATGAGCAGTTCTTC
CASSPRLAGGDEQFF
>TRBV27|-|-|TRBJ1-6
TGTGCCAGCAGGCACCCTCGGGGCCATTCACCCCTCCACTTT
CASRHPRGHSPLHF
>TRBV11-3|few|-|TRBJ1-1
TGTGCCAGCAGCGCCACGGACGGCGTCAATGAAGCTTTCTTT
CASSATDGVNEAFF
>TRBV13|-|TRBD1|TRBJ1-5
TGTGCCAGCAGCTTAGGGAGACAGGGGAATCAGCCCCAGCATTTT
CASSLGRQGNQPQHF
>TRBV7-2|many|TRBD2|TRBJ2-5
TGTGCCAGCAACCTAGCGGGGCGCCTCGAAGAGACCCAGTACTTC
CASNLAGRLEETQYF
>TRBV7-9|few|-|TRBJ2-7
TGTGCCAGCAGCCTGACAACCTCCTACGAGCAGTACTTC
CASSLTTSYEQYF
>TRBV19|few|TRBD1|TRBJ2-1
TGTGCCAGTAGATTCAATACCCACAGGGGGCCCTACAATGAGCAGTTCTTC
CASRFNTHRGPYNEQFF
>TRBV18|-|-|TRBJ2-2
TGTGCCAGCTCACCACCAATGCGATTCAGGGGAAGCACCGGGGAGCTGTTTTTT
CASSPPMRFRGSTGELFF
>TRBV28|-|-|TRBJ2-1
TGTGCCAGCAGATTAACCCCGGGGCATGAGCAGTTCTTC
CASRLTPGHEQFF
>TRBV6-5|few|-|TRBJ1-1
TGTGCCAGCAGTTACTCGCCACAGCCCAACACTGAAGCTTTCTTT
CASSYSPQPNTEAFF
>TRBV15|-|-|TRBJ1-4
TGTGCCACCAGCAGAGATCGGGGATCAACTAATGAAAAACTGTTTTTT
CATSRDRGSTNEKLFF
>TRBV5-5|few|-|TRBJ2-5
TGTGCCAGCAGCTTGAGCTCTACCACCGCGCCCCAGTACTTC
CASSLSSTTAPQYF
>TRBV6-5|few|-|TRBJ1-5
TGTGCCAGCAGTTACCTTAGGGGTGAACATCAGCCCCAGCATTTT
CASSYLRGEHQPQHF
>TRBV7-9|many|TRBD1|TRBJ2-7
TGTGCCAGCAGCTCACAAACTGGGACAGTCGAGCAGTACTTC
CASSSQTGTVEQYF
>TRBV20-1|-|-|TRBJ2-1
TGCAGTGCTAGTCCTGGACTTAATGTGCGGATTGAGCAGTTCTTC
CSASPGLNVRIEQFF
>TRBV10-3|few|-|TRBJ1-2
TGTGCCATCAGTGGTGGGGGAGGATTGGACTATGGCTACACCTTC
CAISGGGGLDYGYTF
>TRBV5-1|-|TRBD2|TRBJ2-5
TGCGCCAGCATGGCGGGTAGCGGGGTTAGAGAGACCCAGTACTTC
CASMAGSGVRETQYF
>TRBV5-1|few|-|TRBJ1-1
TGCGCCAGCAGGGTGTCCGGGGGCACATTGAACACTGAAGCTTTCTTT
CASRVSGGTLNTEAFF
>TRBV29-1|-|TRBD2|TRBJ2-5
TGCAGCGACCGTCGTAGCGGGGGGCCCCAGTACTTC
CSDRRSGGPQYF
>TRBV12-3/TRBV12-4|-|-|TRBJ1-1
TGTGCCAGCACCCTCGGGGCTGAAGCTTTCTTT
CASTLGAEAFF
>TRBV27|few|-|TRBJ1-5
TGTGCCAGCAGTTCCGGGAAGCGGAATCAGCCCCAGCATTTT
CASSSGKRNQPQHF
>TRBV5-6|few|TRBD1|TRBJ1-2
TGTGCCAGCAGCATCGGGACAGCGAAGATGTATGGCTACACCTTC
CASSIGTAKMYGYTF
>TRBV7-2|few|-|TRBJ2-3
TGTGCCAGCAGCCGTCCCAGGTGGGGGACGGGCGCAGATACGCAGTATTTT
CASSRPRWGTGADTQYF